A selection of T cell receptor beta chains follows, all from one sample in a study of T cells expressing NK-cell markers. TCRdb reprocessed the 5' RACE reads and keeps a single row for each CDR3 protein, giving no DNA. The ten most abundant clones cover 5% to 5.5% of a sample with 350,000 to 450,000 distinct CDR3 sequences. The sample consisted of blood T cells: a sorted CD56 or NKG2C T cell subset, CD4+ or CD8+ T cells, or bulk PBMC T cells (not recorded which). The source is a man aged 18-70 years in good health. The CDR3 runs from the conserved cysteine through the conserved F or W.

v_call	j_call	cdr3_aa
TRBV7-2	TRBJ2-2	CASSLTWTGGNTGELFF
TRBV29-1	TRBJ1-2	CSVERGWNSNYGYTF
TRBV20-1	TRBJ2-3	CSAIGRASGSGTDTQYF
TRBV18	TRBJ2-2	CASSPLGSNTGELFF
TRBV12-3/TRBV12-4	TRBJ2-2	CASSFPTFLTKNTGELFF
TRBV4-1	TRBJ2-3	CASSQGLRGGTDTQYF
TRBV11-1	TRBJ2-5	CASSSRGGVDYQETQYF
TRBV28	TRBJ1-4	CASNVPGGDNEKLFF
TRBV3-1	TRBJ2-1	CASSLTRAEQFF
TRBV29-1	TRBJ2-7	CSVGTSYPYEQYF
TRBV18	TRBJ2-7	CASSPQDKQYF
TRBV24-1	TRBJ2-1	CATRQGGRPEQFF
TRBV6-1	TRBJ2-7	CASTQTSGALPNEQYF
TRBV10-3	TRBJ2-3	CATGTSGARTDTQYF
TRBV2	TRBJ2-3	CASCPGLPSDTQYF
TRBV27	TRBJ2-3	CASSKNRDSLNTDTQYF
TRBV18	TRBJ2-7	CASSHRGPSSYEQYF
TRBV29-1	TRBJ2-7	CSVEKGSYEQYF
TRBV2	TRBJ2-7	CASGGGTGDYEQYF
TRBV20-1	TRBJ2-5	CSPIPNGGKAKTQYF
TRBV29-1	TRBJ2-1	CSVETDISSYNEQFF
TRBV15	TRBJ2-5	CATSRRSEGTQYF
TRBV5-1	TRBJ1-5	CASSLVAGAVPQPQHF
TRBV7-2	TRBJ2-7	CASSADRGRNYEQYF
TRBV7-9	TRBJ2-1	CASSSSRGSEVDEQFF
TRBV5-6	TRBJ2-3	CASTPGGRSTDTQYF
TRBV20-1	TRBJ2-5	CSARTPTGQETQYF
TRBV20-1	TRBJ2-1	CSARKRQGGGERNEQFF
TRBV20-1	TRBJ1-1	CSARRGSRTEAFF
TRBV20-1	TRBJ2-3	CSAQDRLGNTQYF
TRBV25-1	TRBJ2-1	CASKRQGAGDEQFF
TRBV25-1	TRBJ2-2	CASSEPLGELFF
TRBV30	TRBJ2-4	CAGFDNPDIQYF
TRBV11-2	TRBJ2-2	CASSFGAWLANTGELFF
TRBV6-1	TRBJ2-4	CASSPPGGPTNIQYF
TRBV28	TRBJ1-1	CASSLRGTSEAFF
TRBV29-1	TRBJ2-5	CSVVPLSRETQYF
TRBV14	TRBJ2-1	CASSQGRGVSYNEQFF
TRBV5-1	TRBJ1-2	CASSLNTGEGGYTF
TRBV7-6	TRBJ1-2	CASSSRTGGGYTF
TRBV2	TRBJ1-2	CASRGDGGVGYTF